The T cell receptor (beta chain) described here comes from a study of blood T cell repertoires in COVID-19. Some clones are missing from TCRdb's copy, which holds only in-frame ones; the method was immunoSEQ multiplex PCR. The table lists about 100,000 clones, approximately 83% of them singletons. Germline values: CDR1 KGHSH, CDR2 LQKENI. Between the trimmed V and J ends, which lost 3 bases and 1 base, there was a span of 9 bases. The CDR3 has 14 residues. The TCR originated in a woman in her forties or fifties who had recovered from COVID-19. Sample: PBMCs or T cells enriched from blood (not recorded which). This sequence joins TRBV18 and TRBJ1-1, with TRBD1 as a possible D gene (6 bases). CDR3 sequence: CASSPLTGNTEAFF. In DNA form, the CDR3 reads TGTGCCAGCTCACCTTTGACAGGGAACACTGAAGCTTTCTTT.